One sample yielded the 18 T cell receptor beta chains listed below, sequenced in a study of blood T cells in healthy people across ages. The second PCR ran about 6 to 11 cycles with a sample-barcoded 5' primer and J-beta primers. TCRdb reprocessed the 5' RACE reads with MiXCR, giving one entry per CDR3 protein. The sample shows over 600,000 distinct CDR3 sequences, approximately 53% of them seen only once. Sequencing used blood. These receptor sequences come from a man aged 40-50 years in good health.

The rearrangement uses TRBV27 and TRBJ2-1; D might be TRBD1 (5 bases). CDR1 is MNHEY, CDR2 SMNVEV, per germline (reference sequence). The CDR3 runs to 15 residues. The V end was cut by 3 bases, the J end by 7 bases, with 16 bases between. CDR3 coding DNA: TGTGCCAGCAGTTTCCCTGGTAGGGGTGGTAATGAGCAGTTCTTC. Translation gives CASSFPGRGGNEQFF.

Only a few counts were recorded for this clonotype. This sequence joins TRBV6-1 and TRBJ1-1; D is ambiguous. Germline CDR1 MNHNS, CDR2 SASEGT. The V end lost 1 base, the J end lost 2 bases, and 8 bases lay between the germline ends. The CDR3 contains 14 residues. The CDR3 DNA reads TGTGCCAGCAGTGAAGTACAGAGAAACACTGAAGCTTTCTTT. Its protein is CASSEVQRNTEAFF.

The chain carries TRBV20-1 and TRBJ2-1; 7 nucleotides agree with TRBD2. The V gene end was trimmed by 2 bases and the J gene end by 1 base; junction bases not matched to a gene: 17. The CDR3 sequence is 19 residues long. Germline V lookup: CDR1 DFQATT, CDR2 SNEGSKA (reference sequence). CDR3 loop: CSARRLIHGRTRSYNEQFF. CDR3 DNA sequence: TGCAGTGCTAGACGCCTAATTCACGGGAGGACGCGATCCTACAATGAGCAGTTCTTC.

The J gene is TRBJ2-2, the V gene TRBV11-1, with 7 bases lining up with TRBD1. The CDR3 has 18 residues. The V segment lost 5 bases and the J segment 1 base; nucleotides outside the gene matches: 13. Germline lookup yields CDR1 SGHAT and CDR2 FQDESV (reference sequence). CDR3 in DNA: TGTGCCAGCAGCCCCCACCCGCCGAGACAGGGGAACACCGGGGAGCTGTTTTTT. This translates into CASSPHPPRQGNTGELFF.

The chain joins TRBV6-2 or TRBV6-3 to TRBJ1-2; D gene ambiguous. Germline V gene lookup returns CDR1 MNHEY and CDR2 SVGEGT. Trimming removed 6 bases from V and 7 bases from J, with 12 bases in between. The CDR3 spans 12 residues. The CDR3 region has the DNA TGTGCCAGCAGCCAGGAGGGCCGTGGCTACACCTTC. Translating it yields CASSQEGRGYTF.

The chain employs TRBV30 and TRBJ1-1; no clear D. V lost 4 bases, J lost 1 base, and 13 bases lay in between. The CDR3 sequence is 14 residues long. The germline V gene has CDR1 GTSNPN and CDR2 SVGIG (reference sequence). DNA for the CDR3: TGTGCCTGGACCGAAGGGCACCCGAACACTGAAGCTTTCTTT. It specifies CAWTEGHPNTEAFF.

The chain couples TRBV6-2 or TRBV6-3 to TRBJ2-7; D may be TRBD1 or TRBD2 (5 bases each). With 6 bases removed from V and 0 bases from J, the gap between germline ends came to 27 bases. This CDR3 has 19 residues. Germline CDR1 and CDR2: MNHEY and SVGEGT. The CDR3: CASSPDRYSVYGNSYEQYF. CDR3 in DNA: TGTGCCAGCAGCCCCGACAGATACAGCGTATACGGGAACTCCTACGAGCAGTACTTC.

This rearrangement joins TRBV7-3 to TRBJ2-2; TRBD2 matches 8 bases. The junction had 3 bases not matched to a gene; V was cut back by 1 base and J by 2 bases. Germline V lookup: CDR1 SGHTA, CDR2 FQGTGA. The CDR3 length is 16 residues. The CDR3 here is CASSLNSGDNTGELFF. The CDR3 DNA reads as TGTGCCAGCAGCTTAAATAGCGGGGATAACACCGGGGAGCTGTTTTTT.

J is TRBJ1-5 and V is TRBV7-2; 7 bases are shared with TRBD1. Germline-derived CDR1 and CDR2 are SGHTA and FQGNSA. Unmatched junction bases numbered 7, after V lost 4 bases and J lost 1 base. This CDR3 is built from 16 residues. The CDR3: CASSSQTGTSNQPQHF. As DNA, the CDR3 is TGTGCCAGCAGCTCCCAGACAGGGACCAGCAATCAGCCCCAGCATTTT.

V gene TRBV5-6 combines with J gene TRBJ1-4; no firm D call. Trimming left V 2 bases short and J 6 bases short, with 5 bases between. This CDR3 spans 12 amino acids. From germline, CDR1 is SGHDT and CDR2 YYEEEE. The CDR3 nucleotides read TGTGCCAGCAGCTTTGATGATGAAAAACTGTTTTTT. Amino acid sequence: CASSFDDEKLFF.

This clonotype was found many times. The chain has TRBV10-3 and TRBJ2-7; the match to TRBD1 covers 9 bases. After removal of 0 bases from V and 7 bases from J, the junction contained 7 bases not matched to a gene. The CDR3 has 15 residues. Germline CDR1 ENHRY, CDR2 SYGVKD. CDR3 residues: CAISESYKDRGEQYF. CDR3 coding DNA: TGTGCCATCAGTGAGTCGTATAAGGACAGGGGAGAGCAGTACTTC.

V gene TRBV7-9 combines with J gene TRBJ1-4; D perhaps matches TRBD1 (6 bases). The germline gives CDR1 SEHNR, CDR2 FQNEAQ (reference sequence). This CDR3 is built from 14 residues. Trimming shortened V by 7 bases and J by 6 bases, and 15 bases separated the two germline ends. In DNA form, the CDR3 reads TGTGCCAGCATGCTGGACAGTAAATATGAAAAACTGTTTTTT. Translation: CASMLDSKYEKLFF.

The J gene is TRBJ2-2, the V gene TRBV27; 7 bases are a match to TRBD2. Germline V lookup: CDR1 MNHEY, CDR2 SMNVEV (reference sequence). The CDR3 spans 15 residues. V lost 5 bases to trimming and J lost 7 bases; unmatched junction nucleotides: 10. The CDR3 loop is CASSLLAGEDGELFF. The CDR3 region has the DNA TGTGCCAGCAGTCTCCTGGCGGGGGAGGACGGGGAGCTGTTTTTT.

The rearrangement links TRBV7-9 to TRBJ2-5, with TRBD2 identical over 7 bases. Germline CDR1 reads SEHNR; CDR2 reads FQNEAQ (reference sequence). The CDR3 runs to 16 residues. Germline trimming cut 5 bases from V and 5 bases from J; bases unmatched to any gene: 14. The CDR3 spells CASSRYRTLGGETQYF. The DNA of the CDR3 is TGTGCCAGCAGCCGTTATCGGACCCTCGGGGGGGAGACCCAGTACTTC.

The rearrangement joins TRBV9 to TRBJ2-7; D gene uncertain. The germline V gene has CDR1 SGDLS and CDR2 YYNGEE. CDR3 length equals 14 residues. The germline V and J ends were trimmed by 0 bases and 2 bases, with 9 bases remaining between them. CDR3 bases: TGTGCCAGCAGCGTAGGAGAAGTCACCTACGAGCAGTACTTC. Translation gives CASSVGEVTYEQYF.

This clonotype came up a few times. This rearrangement joins TRBV3-1 to TRBJ2-5; 7 bases match TRBD1. CDR1 is LGHDT and CDR2 is YNNKEL in the germline V gene (reference sequence). The V segment lost 5 bases and the J segment 5 bases; nucleotides outside the gene matches: 11. The CDR3 is 15 residues long. The CDR3 DNA is TGTGCCAGCAGCGCAAGAGGGGGCCTGTGGGAGACCCAGTACTTC. Translated, it gives CASSARGGLWETQYF.

The chain links TRBV29-1 to TRBJ2-3, with D perhaps given as TRBD1 or TRBD2 (5 bases each). The ends were cut back, 7 bases at V and 8 bases at J, with 13 bases in the middle. Germline CDR1 reads SQVTM; CDR2 reads ANQGSEA. The CDR3 is 11 residues long. CDR3 region: CSARPGPTQYF. The CDR3 DNA sequence: TGCAGCGCTCGACCGGGACCTACGCAGTATTTT.

In its sample, this clonotype was seen a few times. The chain is built from TRBV3-1 and TRBJ2-3, with TRBD2 identical over 9 bases. Germline V lookup: CDR1 LGHDT, CDR2 YNNKEL (reference sequence). Losses at the gene ends were 3 bases for V and 8 bases for J; bases not matched to a gene: 6. This CDR3 has 14 residues. Written as DNA, the CDR3 is TGTGCCAGCAGCCAGATTGGGACTAGCAGTACGCAGTATTTT. This codes for CASSQIGTSSTQYF.